These 17 T cell receptor beta chains share one sample of origin, sequenced in a study of T-cell memory formation after mild COVID-19. Each CDR3 protein is one row after TCRdb ran MiXCR on the 5' RACE reads. The sample gives 450,000 to 650,000 distinct CDR3 sequences, roughly 17% of which show up once; approximately 12% is in the top ten. The sequenced sample was PBMCs or a T cell subset sorted from them (not recorded which). The receptors were sampled from an adult woman who had mild COVID-19 (a few samples of this study predate the infection). Cell type and time point are not known.

This clonotype turned up a few times. The chain uses TRBV5-1 and TRBJ2-5; TRBD2 agrees at 7 bases. Germline CDR1 SGHRS, CDR2 YFSETQ. This CDR3 spans 13 amino acids. J gave up 2 bases and V 7 bases, and 5 bases lay outside the gene matches. In DNA, the CDR3 is TGCGCCAGCGGACTAGGGTGGCAAGAGACCCAGTACTTC. It codes for CASGLGWQETQYF.

The V and J genes are TRBV5-4 and TRBJ1-1, with D tentatively TRBD1 (6 bases). The CDR3 spans 17 residues. Trimming took 2 bases from V and 4 from J, leaving 21 bases between them. Germline CDR1 and CDR2: SGHNT and YYREEE (reference sequence). In DNA form, the CDR3 reads TGTGCCAGCAGCTTTAGGACAGACCCTTATGAGGGCACTGAAGCTTTCTTT. Encoded protein: CASSFRTDPYEGTEAFF. Filled out from reference TRBV5-4 and TRBJ1-1, the complete variable domain reads ETGVTQSPTHLIKTRGQQVTLRCSSQSGHNTVSWYQQALGQGPQFIFQYYREEENGRGNFPPRFSGLQFPNYSSELNVNALELDDSALYLCASSFRTDPYEGTEAFFGQGTRLTVV.

The sample holds a few counts of this clonotype. The CDR3 loop is CASSQPQGISYEQYF. The CDR3 DNA reads as TGCGCCAGCAGCCAGCCTCAGGGCATCTCCTACGAGCAGTACTTC. This chain links TRBV4-1 with TRBJ2-7; tentatively, D is TRBD1 (5 bases). V was cut by 3 bases and J by 0 bases, with 12 bases left in between. Germline V CDR1 and CDR2: MGHRA, YSYEKL. The CDR3 has 15 residues.

In nucleotides, the CDR3 is TGTGCCAGCAGTCAAGCTGGGACAGGGAGCGAAAAACTGTTTTTT. It yields the protein CASSQAGTGSEKLFF. V is TRBV6-5 and J is TRBJ1-4, with 9 positions matching TRBD1. Trimming at V came to 5 bases and at J to 8 bases, leaving 9 bases not matched to a gene. The CDR3 totals 15 residues. Germline V gives CDR1 MNHEY, CDR2 SVGAGI.

The chain recombines TRBV20-1 with TRBJ2-1; D gene unclear. Trimming removed 6 bases at V and 9 bases at J, with 15 bases between. The length of the CDR3 is 12 residues. The germline V gene has CDR1 DFQATT and CDR2 SNEGSKA (reference sequence). This CDR3 reads CSASLIRSEQFF. CDR3 bases: TGCAGTGCCAGCTTAATCCGGAGTGAGCAGTTCTTC.

The rearrangement links TRBV4-2 to TRBJ2-2; no firm D call. Trimming removed 0 bases from V and 4 bases from J, with 15 bases in between. CDR1 is LGHNA, CDR2 YNFKEQ, per germline. The CDR3 runs to 17 residues. The CDR3 reads CASSQERRLGITGELFF. Written as DNA, the CDR3 is TGTGCCAGCAGCCAAGAAAGACGCTTGGGGATCACCGGGGAGCTGTTTTTT.

About this clonotype: The junction and the germline gene differ at one end; a read error may be behind it. The rearrangement uses TRBV30 and TRBJ2-1, with TRBD1 matching 12 bases. The CDR3 runs to 14 residues. CDR1 and CDR2 from the germline V gene are GTSNPN and SVGIG (reference sequence). The CDR3 bases are TGTGCCGCTACACCGGGACAGGGGGCTCATGATCAGTTCTTC. It is translated as CAATPGQGAHDQFF.

The gene calls are TRBV7-2 and TRBJ2-3; the D is unclear. Between the trimmed V and J ends, which lost 1 base and 6 bases, there was a span of 14 bases. The germline CDR1 and CDR2 sequences are SGHTA and FQGNSA. The length of the CDR3 is 15 residues. The CDR3 sequence: CASSLGGFGYDTQYF. The DNA for the CDR3 is TGTGCCAGCAGCTTAGGAGGTTTTGGGTACGATACGCAGTATTTT.

This clonotype came up many times. The chain links TRBV5-1 to TRBJ2-5; no clear D gene. This CDR3 has 13 residues. The V gene lost 0 bases and the J gene lost 5 bases, with 8 bases spanning the gap. Germline V CDR1 and CDR2: SGHRS, YFSETQ. The CDR3 DNA reads TGCGCCAGCAGCTTGGACTATGCCGAGACCCAGTACTTC. Amino acids: CASSLDYAETQYF.

Only a few counts were recorded for this clonotype. J is TRBJ2-3 and V is TRBV25-1; TRBD1 agrees at 8 bases. Germline loops: CDR1 MGHDK, CDR2 SYGVNS. V was pared by 2 bases and J by 8 bases, with 15 bases of the junction left unmatched. CDR3 length: 17 residues. DNA for the CDR3: TGTGCCAGCAGTGAACCCCTCGGTGGACAGGGTTCGGGTACGCAGTATTTT. It yields the protein CASSEPLGGQGSGTQYF.

The V call is TRBV7-3, the J call TRBJ2-2, with a tentative D call TRBD1 (6 bases). Trimming removed 1 base from V and 4 bases from J, with 13 bases in between. This CDR3 has 16 residues. Per germline, CDR1 SGHTA and CDR2 FQGTGA. The CDR3 loop reads CASSLSVGAFTGELFF. As DNA, the CDR3 is TGTGCCAGCAGCTTAAGTGTGGGGGCTTTCACCGGGGAGCTGTTTTTT.

This chain links TRBV29-1 with TRBJ2-7; 8 nucleotides agree with TRBD1. Germline V CDR1 and CDR2: SQVTM, ANQGSEA. After removal of 6 bases from V and 3 bases from J, the junction contained 10 bases not matched to a gene. The CDR3 covers 14 residues. The CDR3 nucleotides are TGCAGCGTCGAAACGACAGGGGTAGGCTACGAGCAGTACTTC. It yields the protein CSVETTGVGYEQYF.

This clonotype has only a few counts. This chain connects TRBV6-1 to TRBJ1-1, with D unresolved. Germline CDR1 MNHNS, CDR2 SASEGT. V was shortened by 8 bases and J by 2 bases, with 12 bases between the two germline ends. The CDR3 spans 13 residues. The CDR3 coding sequence is TGTGCCAGCCTTCTCGCAGTAAACACTGAAGCTTTCTTT. Its translation: CASLLAVNTEAFF.

This clonotype was seen repeatedly, ten times or more. This chain uses TRBV5-5 with TRBJ1-5, with a possible D match to TRBD1 (6 bases). Germline lookup yields CDR1 SGHKS and CDR2 YYEKEE (reference sequence). Trimming shortened V by 5 bases and J by 0 bases, and 12 bases separated the two germline ends. CDR3 size: 15 residues. CDR3 protein: CASRPGHISNQPQHF. The CDR3 coding sequence is TGTGCCAGCAGACCGGGACACATTAGCAATCAGCCCCAGCATTTT. Full variable domain (outside the CDR3, taken from reference TRBV5-5 and TRBJ1-5): DAGVTQSPTHLIKTRGQQVTLRCSPISGHKSVSWYQQVLGQGPQFIFQYYEKEERGRGNFPDRFSARQFPNYSSELNVNALLLGDSALYLCASRPGHISNQPQHFGDGTRLSIL.

The chain employs TRBV7-6 and TRBJ1-1, with 8 bases that match TRBD1. The CDR3 consists of 14 residues. V trimming: 4 bases; J trimming: 10 bases; junction bases outside the gene matches: 11. Per germline, CDR1 SGHVS and CDR2 FNYEAQ. The CDR3 DNA is TGTGCCAGCAGCTCCCGATGGACAGGGCAAGGAGCTTTCTTT. It codes for CASSSRWTGQGAFF.

The sample holds a few counts of this clonotype. This chain joins TRBV12-3 or TRBV12-4 and TRBJ2-5; TRBD1 aligns across 8 bases. V shed 4 bases and J 7 bases; nucleotides not matched to a gene: 11. This CDR3 comprises 15 residues. CDR3 nucleotide sequence: TGTGCCAGCAGTTCCTCGGGACAGGTTGTTGGGACCCAGTACTTC. Residues: CASSSSGQVVGTQYF.

This clonotype was found a few times. CDR3: CASSHPLIRVSTGELFF. In nucleotides, the CDR3 is TGCGCCAGCAGTCATCCGTTAATCCGAGTATCCACCGGGGAGCTGTTTTTT. The V gene is TRBV23-1, the J gene TRBJ2-2; no firm D call. TRBV23-1 counts as an open reading frame of uncertain function. The CDR3 is made up of 17 amino acids. The V and J ends lost 3 bases and 4 bases respectively, with 18 bases between them.